The clone carrying this TCR beta chain was detected many times. What it binds is unknown. This sample's TCRbeta library carried unique molecular identifier barcodes. TCRdb reprocessed the PCR reads via MiXCR and lists one record per CDR3 protein. The sample lists around 700,000 distinct CDR3 sequences; approximately 14% were seen once. This record belongs to a study of T-cell reconstitution after alpha-beta-depleted transplantation in children. Study outcomes and limitations: After transplant, at about two months, alpha-beta T cells were reportedly derived from several hundred expanded graft clones. The authors attributed T-cell counts and diversity one year after transplant mostly to newly produced T cells. Diversity of TCRbeta at day 60 was high in some patients, arising from surviving recipient T cells and thymic progenitors.

The CDR3 consists of 18 residues. The trim removed 5 bases at V and 6 bases at J, leaving 14 bases unmatched. Germline-derived CDR1 and CDR2 are SGHAT and FQNNGV. Source: PBMCs, taken before TCRalphabeta/CD19-depleted stem cell transplant. This chain joins TRBV11-2 and TRBJ2-1; 12 positions agree with TRBD2. This TCR came from a girl aged 2 to 9 with congenital amegakaryocytic thrombocytopenia, due to receive a stem cell transplant. The CDR3 DNA is TGTGCCAGCAGCCCCGGGGGGAGACTAGCGGGAGATAGCAATGAGCAGTTCTTC. It encodes CASSPGGRLAGDSNEQFF.